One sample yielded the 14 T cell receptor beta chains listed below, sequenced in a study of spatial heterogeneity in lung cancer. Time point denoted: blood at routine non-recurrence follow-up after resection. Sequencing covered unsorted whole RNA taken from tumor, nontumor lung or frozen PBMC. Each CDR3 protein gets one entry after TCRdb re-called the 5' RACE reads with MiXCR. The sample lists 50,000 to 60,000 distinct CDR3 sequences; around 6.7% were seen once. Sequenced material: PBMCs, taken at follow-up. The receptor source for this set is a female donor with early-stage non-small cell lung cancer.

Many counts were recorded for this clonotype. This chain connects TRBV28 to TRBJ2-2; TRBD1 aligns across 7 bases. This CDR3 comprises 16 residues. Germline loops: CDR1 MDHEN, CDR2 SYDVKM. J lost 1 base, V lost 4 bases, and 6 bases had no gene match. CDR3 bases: TGTGCCAGCAGTTCGAGACGGACAGGGAACACCGGGGAGCTGTTTTTT. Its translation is CASSSRRTGNTGELFF.

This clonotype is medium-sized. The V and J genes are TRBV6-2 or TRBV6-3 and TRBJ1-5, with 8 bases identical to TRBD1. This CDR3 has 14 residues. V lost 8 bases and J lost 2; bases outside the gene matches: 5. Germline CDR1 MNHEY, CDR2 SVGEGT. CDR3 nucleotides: TGTGCCAGCGGGTGGACAGGGCGCAATCAGCCCCAGCATTTT. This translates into CASGWTGRNQPQHF.

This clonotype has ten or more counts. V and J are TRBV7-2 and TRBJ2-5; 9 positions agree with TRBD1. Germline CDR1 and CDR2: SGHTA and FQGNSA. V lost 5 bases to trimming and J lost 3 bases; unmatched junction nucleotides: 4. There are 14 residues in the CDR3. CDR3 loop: CASSPRQGEETQYF. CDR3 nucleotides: TGTGCCAGCAGCCCAAGACAGGGGGAAGAGACCCAGTACTTC.

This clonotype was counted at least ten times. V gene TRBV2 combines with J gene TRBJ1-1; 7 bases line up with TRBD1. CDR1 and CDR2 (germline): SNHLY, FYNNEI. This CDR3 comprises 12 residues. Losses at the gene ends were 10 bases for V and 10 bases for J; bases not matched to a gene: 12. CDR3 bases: TGTGCCAACATAGACAGGGAGGTTGGAGCTTTCTTT. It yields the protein CANIDREVGAFF.

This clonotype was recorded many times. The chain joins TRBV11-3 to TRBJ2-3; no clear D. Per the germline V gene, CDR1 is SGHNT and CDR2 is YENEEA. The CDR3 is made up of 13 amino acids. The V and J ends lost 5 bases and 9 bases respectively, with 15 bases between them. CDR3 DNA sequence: TGTGCCAGCAGCCGCGCTATTGAGGAAACGCAGTATTTT. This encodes CASSRAIEETQYF.

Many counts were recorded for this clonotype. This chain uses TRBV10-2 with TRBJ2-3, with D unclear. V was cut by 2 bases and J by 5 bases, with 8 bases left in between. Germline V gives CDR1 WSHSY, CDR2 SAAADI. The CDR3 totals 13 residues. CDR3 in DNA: TGCGCCAGCAGTGAGGTGATTCAAGATACGCAGTATTTT. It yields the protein CASSEVIQDTQYF.

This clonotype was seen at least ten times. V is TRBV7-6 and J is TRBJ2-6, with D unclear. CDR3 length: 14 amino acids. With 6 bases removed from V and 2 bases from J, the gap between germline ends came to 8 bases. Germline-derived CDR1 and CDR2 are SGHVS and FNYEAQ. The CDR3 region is CASSLHAGANVLTF. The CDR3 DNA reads TGTGCCAGCAGTCTACACGCTGGGGCCAACGTCCTGACTTTC. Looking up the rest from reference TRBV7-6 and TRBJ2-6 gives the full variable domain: GAGVSQSPRYKVTKRGQDVALRCDPISGHVSLYWYRQALGQGPEFLTYFNYEAQQDKSGLPNDRFSAERPEGSISTLTIQRTEQRDSAMYRCASSLHAGANVLTFGAGSRLTVL.

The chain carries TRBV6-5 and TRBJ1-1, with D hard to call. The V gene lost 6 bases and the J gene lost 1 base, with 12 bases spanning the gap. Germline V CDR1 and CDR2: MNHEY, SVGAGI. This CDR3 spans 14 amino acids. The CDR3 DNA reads TGTGCCAGCAGGCCGCCAGAGTCGAACACTGAAGCTTTCTTT. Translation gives CASRPPESNTEAFF.

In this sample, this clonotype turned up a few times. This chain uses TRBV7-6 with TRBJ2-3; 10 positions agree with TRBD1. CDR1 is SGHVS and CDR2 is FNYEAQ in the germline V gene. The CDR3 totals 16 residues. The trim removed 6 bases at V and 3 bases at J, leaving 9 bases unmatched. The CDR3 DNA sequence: TGTGCCAGCAGTCCGACAGGGGGCGATGGGACAGATACGCAGTATTTT. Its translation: CASSPTGGDGTDTQYF. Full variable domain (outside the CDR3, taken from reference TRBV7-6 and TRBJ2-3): GAGVSQSPRYKVTKRGQDVALRCDPISGHVSLYWYRQALGQGPEFLTYFNYEAQQDKSGLPNDRFSAERPEGSISTLTIQRTEQRDSAMYRCASSPTGGDGTDTQYFGPGTRLTVL.

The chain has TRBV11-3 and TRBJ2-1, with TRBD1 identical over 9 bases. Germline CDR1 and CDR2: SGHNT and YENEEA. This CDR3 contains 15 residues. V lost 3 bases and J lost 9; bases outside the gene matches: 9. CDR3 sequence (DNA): TGTGCCAGCAGCTTTGGGACAGGGTATCCTAGTGAGCAGTTCTTC. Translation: CASSFGTGYPSEQFF.

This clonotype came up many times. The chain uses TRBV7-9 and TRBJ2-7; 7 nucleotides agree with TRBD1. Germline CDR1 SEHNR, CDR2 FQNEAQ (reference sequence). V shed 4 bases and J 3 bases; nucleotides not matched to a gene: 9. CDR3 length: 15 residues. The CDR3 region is CASSSGTVFNYEQYF. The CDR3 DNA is TGTGCCAGCAGCTCCGGGACAGTTTTTAACTACGAGCAGTACTTC.

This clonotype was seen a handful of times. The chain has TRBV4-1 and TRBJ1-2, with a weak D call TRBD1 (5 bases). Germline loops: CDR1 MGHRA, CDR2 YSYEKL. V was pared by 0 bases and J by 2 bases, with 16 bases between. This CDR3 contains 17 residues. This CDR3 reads CASSQDMSDTRNYGYTF. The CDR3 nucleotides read TGCGCCAGCAGCCAAGATATGTCGGACACAAGGAACTATGGCTACACCTTC.

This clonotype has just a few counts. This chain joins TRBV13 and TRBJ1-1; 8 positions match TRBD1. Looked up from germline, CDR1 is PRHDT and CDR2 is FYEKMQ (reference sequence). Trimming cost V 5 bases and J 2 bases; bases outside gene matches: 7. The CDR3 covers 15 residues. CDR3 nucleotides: TGTGCCAGCAGCCTCTATACAGGGGGAAACACTGAAGCTTTCTTT. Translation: CASSLYTGGNTEAFF. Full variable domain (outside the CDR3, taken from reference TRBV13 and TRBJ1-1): AAGVIQSPRHLIKEKRETATLKCYPIPRHDTVYWYQQGPGQDPQFLISFYEKMQSDKGSIPDRFSAQQFSDYHSELNMSSLELGDSALYFCASSLYTGGNTEAFFGQGTRLTVV.

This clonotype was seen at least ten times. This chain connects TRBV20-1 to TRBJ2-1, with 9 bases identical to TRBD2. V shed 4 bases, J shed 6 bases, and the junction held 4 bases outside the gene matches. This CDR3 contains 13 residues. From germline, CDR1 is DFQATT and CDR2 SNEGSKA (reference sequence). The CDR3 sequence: CSATGLAGNEQFF. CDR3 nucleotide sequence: TGCAGTGCTACGGGACTAGCCGGCAATGAGCAGTTCTTC.